This T cell receptor (beta chain) is drawn from a study of response to subunit inactivated influenza vaccine. Overall study findings and caveats: That few new T cells are recruited by each seasonal influenza vaccination was the authors' suggestion.

This clonotype was observed a few times. As yet, its antigen is unknown. TCRdb reprocessed the RT-PCR reads with MiXCR, giving one entry per CDR3 protein. The sample has about 780,000 distinct CDR3 sequences; approximately 17% are singletons. CDR1 is DFQATT, CDR2 SNEGSKA, per germline (reference sequence). This CDR3 is built from 14 residues. The chain uses TRBV20-1 and TRBJ2-3; D might be TRBD1 or TRBD2, each matching 5 bases. Sequenced here: PBMCs from blood, sampled 4 to 6 days after vaccination. The clonotype comes from a man aged 45-65 years who received an inactivated influenza vaccine. The CDR3 DNA reads TGCAGCTCAAACCGGGACGGAAACACAGATACGCAGTATTTT. Translating gives CSSNRDGNTDTQYF.